The rows below give T cell receptor beta chains drawn from one sample of a study of CD8 T cells in ankylosing spondylitis. TCRdb passed the 5' RACE reads through MiXCR, listing each CDR3 protein once. The sample records 200,000 to 250,000 distinct CDR3 sequences, roughly 24% being singletons. What was sequenced was blood, either unsorted or a sorted T cell fraction (not recorded which). These receptors were collected from a male donor with ankylosing spondylitis or in good health (not recorded which). Each CDR3 is given with its conserved first and last residue. The D gene is left open where the match is weak. Size values are once, few and many counts, or a class for expanded clones, and some rows have none.

. . TRBJ2-7 TRBV20-1 TGCAGTGCTAGAGATCGAGTGATGTCAGGGGTTGGGGAGCAGTACTTC CSARDRVMSGVGEQYF
. . TRBJ2-6 TRBV5-1 TGCGCCAGCAGCCCCTACGCTGGGGCCAACGTCCTGACTTTC CASSPYAGANVLTF
many . TRBJ1-1 TRBV28 TGTGCCAGCAGTTTAAGACCCGTGGTTGAAGCTTTCTTT CASSLRPVVEAFF
once . TRBJ1-1 TRBV7-9 TGTGCCAGCAGCATGGACCTCCCTCGGACTGAAGCTTTCTTT CASSMDLPRTEAFF
many TRBD2 TRBJ2-7 TRBV28 TGTGCCAGCAGTGTAGCGGGTCTTCAAACGGAGCAGTACTTC CASSVAGLQTEQYF
few TRBD2 TRBJ2-3 TRBV5-4 TGTGCCAGCAGCTTGGATACTAGCGGAGCAGATACGCAGTATTTT CASSLDTSGADTQYF
many TRBD2 TRBJ2-1 TRBV7-2 TGTGCCAGCAGCTTATCGGGACTAGCGGGAGACCGAGCTGGTTACAATGAGCAGTTCTTC CASSLSGLAGDRAGYNEQFF
many . TRBJ2-2 TRBV6-1 TGTGCCAGCAGCCGACAGAGAAACACCGGGGAGCTGTTTTTT CASSRQRNTGELFF
many . TRBJ2-1 TRBV29-1 TGCAGCGGGGGGGCGAGCTCCTACAATGAGCAGTTCTTC CSGGASSYNEQFF
. TRBD1 TRBJ1-2 TRBV5-6 TGTGCCAGCAGCTGGGGGAGACAGGGCGGCTATGGCTACACCTTC CASSWGRQGGYGYTF
many . TRBJ2-5 TRBV5-1 TGCGCCAGCAACGACCCCACAGAGACCCAGTACTTC CASNDPTETQYF
few . TRBJ2-2 TRBV11-1 TGTGCCAGCAGCTCTCCCCGGGGTTCGAACACCGGGGAGCTGTTTTTT CASSSPRGSNTGELFF
many TRBD2 TRBJ2-5 TRBV6-2/TRBV6-3 TGTGCCAGCAGTTACATCCAGCTAGCGGGCTTCGATCAAGGGACCCAGTACTTC CASSYIQLAGFDQGTQYF
. . TRBJ2-5 TRBV20-1 TGCAGTGCTATGCCTCCCGTTGGGACTCATCACATCGAGACCCAGTACTTC CSAMPPVGTHHIETQYF
. . TRBJ1-2 TRBV29-1 TGCAGCGTGTTCATACCTACGGGACGGATGGGTGGCTACACCTTC CSVFIPTGRMGGYTF
few . TRBJ2-3 TRBV5-6 TGTGCCAGCAGCCCCACAGCTAGCACAGATACGCAGTATTTT CASSPTASTDTQYF
few . TRBJ2-3 TRBV6-4 TGTGCCAGCAGTGAATCCAGCGGGAGCACAGATACGCAGTATTTT CASSESSGSTDTQYF
many TRBD1 TRBJ2-7 TRBV10-3 TGTGCCATCAGTGAGTCGAACAGGGGAGCCTACGAGCAGTACTTC CAISESNRGAYEQYF
. TRBD2 TRBJ2-1 TRBV15 TGTGCCACCAGCGACTGGTCGGTTGTCGGGAGGGCCATTAATGAGCAGTTCTTC CATSDWSVVGRAINEQFF